The clone carrying this T cell receptor beta chain has only a few counts. Its specificity is unknown. Assay used: immunoSEQ multiplex PCR; TCRdb lists only in-frame clones, some missing. The repertoire has about 55,000 clones, over 60% of them found once; the top ten carry approximately 5%. The CDR3 totals 14 residues. In germline, CDR1 is SEHNR, CDR2 FQNEAQ (reference sequence). The germline V and J ends were trimmed by 1 base and 4 bases, with 10 bases remaining between them. This record belongs to a study of CD4+ T cells in melanoma. Regarding the study as a whole: CD8+ T cell, macrophage and B cell function reportedly correlated with neoantigen-specific CD4+ T cells. Neoantigen-specific CD4+ T cells in melanoma reportedly had diverse differentiation states.

This clonotype originated in a human donor with melanoma. V usage is TRBV7-9 and J usage is TRBJ1-2; D is perhaps TRBD1 (5 bases). Sample: tumor tissue. The DNA of the CDR3 is TGTGCCAGCAGCTTAGGAGTGGGGGTCTATGGCTACACCTTC. Residues: CASSLGVGVYGYTF.